This T cell receptor beta chain was observed in a study of beta chain features in type 1 diabetes. Whole-study context: Analysis included about 100 million sorted cells drawn from all samples.

The study, taken as a whole, reports: For Type 1 diabetes patients, all four CD4+ subsets carried TCRB CDR3s that were moderately but significantly shorter. Across patients, naive, central memory and Treg TCRB repertoires exhibited apparently greater similarity than was observed across healthy donors.

Sorted CD4+ subsets: naive, central memory, regulatory, stem cell-like memory (CD45RO/CCR7/CD25/CD127/CD95/CD27 panel). V shed 4 bases, J shed 6 bases, and the junction held 8 bases outside the gene matches. Germline V CDR1 and CDR2: SGHTA, FQGNSA. There are 14 residues in the CDR3. This clone appeared a few times. Its antigen is not identified. TCRB transcripts that were expressed got sequenced, as all of the isolated RNA had been reverse transcribed. Data came from immunoSEQ multiplex PCR; TCRdb stores just in-frame clones and leaves some out. This table has about 250,000 clones, approximately 11% appearing once.

V usage is TRBV7-2 and J usage is TRBJ2-7; 8 positions agree with TRBD2. The sequenced sample was naive CD4+ T cells from blood. The sequence came from a young man with type 1 diabetes. The CDR3 bases are TGTGCCAGCAGCTGGGGCGGGGGGCGCATCGAGCAGTACTTC. Amino acids: CASSWGGGRIEQYF.